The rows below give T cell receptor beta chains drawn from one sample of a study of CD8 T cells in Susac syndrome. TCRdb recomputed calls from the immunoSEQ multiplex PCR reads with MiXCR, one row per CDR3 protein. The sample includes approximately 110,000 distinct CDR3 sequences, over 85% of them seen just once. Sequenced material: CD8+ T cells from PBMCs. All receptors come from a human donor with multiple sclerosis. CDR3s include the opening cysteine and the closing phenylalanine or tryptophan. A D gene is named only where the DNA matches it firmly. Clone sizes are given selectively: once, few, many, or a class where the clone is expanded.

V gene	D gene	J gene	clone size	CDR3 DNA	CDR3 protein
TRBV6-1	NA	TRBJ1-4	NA	TGTGCCAGCAGTGAACTGAGTTCTGAAAAACTGTTTTTT	CASSELSSEKLFF
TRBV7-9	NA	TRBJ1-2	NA	TGTGCCAGCAGCACCAACCGAGGCTACACCTTC	CASSTNRGYTF
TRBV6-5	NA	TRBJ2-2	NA	TGTGCCAGCAGTCCGACTAGAGAGGTCGCCGGGGAGCTGTTTTTT	CASSPTREVAGELFF
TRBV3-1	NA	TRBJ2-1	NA	TGTGCCAGCAGCCCCCCGGGTCCTGAGCAGTTCTTC	CASSPPGPEQFF
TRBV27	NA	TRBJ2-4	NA	TGTGCCAGTGGCTTTGCGGCCAAAAACATTCAGTACTTC	CASGFAAKNIQYF
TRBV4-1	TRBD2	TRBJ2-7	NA	TGCGCCAGCAGCCAAGATTGGTTAGCGGGGATTTACGAGCAGTACTTC	CASSQDWLAGIYEQYF
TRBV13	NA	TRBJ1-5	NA	TGTGCCAGCAGCTTGGGACGGAAAAATCAGCCCCAGCATTTT	CASSLGRKNQPQHF
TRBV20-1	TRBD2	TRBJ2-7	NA	TGCAGTGCTAGAGATCGTAGCGGGGGCTACGAGCAGTACTTC	CSARDRSGGYEQYF
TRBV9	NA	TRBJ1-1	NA	TGTGCCAGCAGCGTCTCGGGAACTGAAGCTTTCTTT	CASSVSGTEAFF
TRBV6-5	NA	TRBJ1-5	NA	TGTGCCAGCAGTTTTCAGGAAAGTCAGCCCCAGCATTTT	CASSFQESQPQHF
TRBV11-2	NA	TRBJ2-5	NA	TGTGCCAGCAGCTTAGTCCAGGCTCAAGAGACCCAGTACTTC	CASSLVQAQETQYF
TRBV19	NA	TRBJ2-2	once	TGTGCCAGCCAAAGGGGTAACACCGGGGAGCTGTTTTTT	CASQRGNTGELFF
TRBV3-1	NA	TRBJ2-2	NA	TGTGCCAGCAGCCTTTTTTATACCGGGGAGCTGTTTTTT	CASSLFYTGELFF
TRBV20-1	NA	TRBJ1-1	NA	TGCAGTGCTAGTGAGGGATTGGGGCCTGGGACTGAAGCTTTCTTT	CSASEGLGPGTEAFF
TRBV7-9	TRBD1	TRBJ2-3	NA	TGTGCCAGCAGCCCGACAGGGGCCCTAGATATAGATACGCAGTATTTT	CASSPTGALDIDTQYF
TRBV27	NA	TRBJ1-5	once	TGTGCCAGCCCCGGGACAAGCAATCAGCCCCAGCATTTT	CASPGTSNQPQHF
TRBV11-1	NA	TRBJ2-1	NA	TGTGCCAGCAGCTTAGGAGTAGCGGCTAGGTGGGAGCAGTTCTTC	CASSLGVAARWEQFF
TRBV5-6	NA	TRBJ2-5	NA	TGTGCCAGCAGCGTGCGGGCAGGCAGACAAGAGACCCAGTACTTC	CASSVRAGRQETQYF
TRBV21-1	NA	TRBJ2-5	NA	TGTGCCGGGGGGGACAGAGAGACCCAGTACTTC	CAGGDRETQYF